Detailed here is one TCR beta chain. Read data end 3 residues before the CDR3 end; the end is taken from the germline J gene. The data stem from a study of T cells in women clearing cervical HPV infection. About the research overall: No precancer developed; the control's incident HPV16 infection cleared within 12 months.

The V segment lost 4 bases and the J segment 6 bases; nucleotides outside the gene matches: 2. The CDR3 contains 14 residues. Germline lookup yields CDR1 SEHNR and CDR2 FQNEAQ (reference sequence). Sequencing used immunoSEQ multiplex PCR; TCRdb keeps in-frame clones, though not all of them. The sample is made up of about 26,000 clones, and the top ten hold 11% of it. The receptor comes from a woman aged 18 to 75 with a cervical HPV16 infection that either progressed to CIN3+ or cleared (not recorded which). This rearrangement joins TRBV7-9 to TRBJ2-7; 14 nucleotides line up with TRBD2. The sequenced sample consisted of blood buffy coat. The CDR3 DNA, read in part, is TGTGCCAGCAGCTGGGGACTAGCGGGAGTCGAG. This sequence encodes CASSWGLAGVE. The CDR3, in full, reads CASSWGLAGVEQYF.